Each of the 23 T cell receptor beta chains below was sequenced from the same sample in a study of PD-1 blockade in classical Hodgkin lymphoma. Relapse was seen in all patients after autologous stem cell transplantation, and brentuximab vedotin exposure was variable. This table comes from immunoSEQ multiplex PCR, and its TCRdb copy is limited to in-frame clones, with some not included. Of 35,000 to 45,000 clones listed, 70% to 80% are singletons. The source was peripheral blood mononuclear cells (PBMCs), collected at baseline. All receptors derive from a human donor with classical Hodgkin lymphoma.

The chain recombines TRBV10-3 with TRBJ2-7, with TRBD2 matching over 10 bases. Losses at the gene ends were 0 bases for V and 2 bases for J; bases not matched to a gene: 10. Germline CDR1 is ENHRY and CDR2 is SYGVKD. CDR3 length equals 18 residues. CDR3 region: CAISESLASGRVAYEQYF. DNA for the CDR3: TGTGCCATCAGTGAGTCTCTGGCTAGCGGGAGAGTCGCCTACGAGCAGTACTTC.

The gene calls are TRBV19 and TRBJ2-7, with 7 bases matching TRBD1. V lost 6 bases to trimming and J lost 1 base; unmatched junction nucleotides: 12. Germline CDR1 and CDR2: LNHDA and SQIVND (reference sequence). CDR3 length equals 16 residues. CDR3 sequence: CASRRTGKIESYEQYF. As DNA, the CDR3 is TGTGCCAGTAGGAGGACAGGCAAAATCGAGTCCTACGAGCAGTACTTC. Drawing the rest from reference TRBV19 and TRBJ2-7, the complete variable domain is DGGITQSPKYLFRKEGQNVTLSCEQNLNHDAMYWYRQDPGQGLRLIYYSQIVNDFQKGDIAEGYSVSREKKESFPLTVTSAQKNPTAFYLCASRRTGKIESYEQYFGPGTRLTVT.

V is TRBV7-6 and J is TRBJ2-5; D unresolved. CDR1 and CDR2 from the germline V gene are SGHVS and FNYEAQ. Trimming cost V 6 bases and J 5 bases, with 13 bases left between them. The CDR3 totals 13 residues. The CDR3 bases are TGTGCCAGCAGTTCGGACCGTTGGGAGACCCAGTACTTC. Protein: CASSSDRWETQYF.

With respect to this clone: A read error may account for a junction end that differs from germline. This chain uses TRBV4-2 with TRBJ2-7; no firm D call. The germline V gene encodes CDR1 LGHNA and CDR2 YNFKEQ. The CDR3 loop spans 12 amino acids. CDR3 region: CASSQGAFGQNF. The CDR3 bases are TGTGCCAGCAGCCAAGGGGCGTTCGGGCAAAACTTC.

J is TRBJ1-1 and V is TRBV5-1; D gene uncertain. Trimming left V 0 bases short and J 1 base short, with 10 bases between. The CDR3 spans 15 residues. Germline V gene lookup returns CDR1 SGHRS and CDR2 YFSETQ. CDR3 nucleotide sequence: TGCGCCAGCAGCTTGGCCCCGGACGCGAACACTGAAGCTTTCTTT. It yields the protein CASSLAPDANTEAFF.

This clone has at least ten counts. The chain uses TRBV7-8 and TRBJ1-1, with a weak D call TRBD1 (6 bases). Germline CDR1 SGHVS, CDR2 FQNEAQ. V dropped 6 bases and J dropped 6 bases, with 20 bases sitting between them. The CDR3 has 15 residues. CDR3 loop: CASSTFEQGAPEAFF. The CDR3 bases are TGTGCCAGCAGTACTTTTGAACAGGGCGCGCCTGAAGCTTTCTTT.

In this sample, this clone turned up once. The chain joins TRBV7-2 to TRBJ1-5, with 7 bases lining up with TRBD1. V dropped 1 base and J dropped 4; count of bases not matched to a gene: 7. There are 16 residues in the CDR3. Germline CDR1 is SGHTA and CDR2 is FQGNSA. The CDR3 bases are TGTGCCAGCAGCTTAGGACCGGGACAGACAAATCAGCCCCAGCATTTT. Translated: CASSLGPGQTNQPQHF. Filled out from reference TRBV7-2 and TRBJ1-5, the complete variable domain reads GAGVSQSPSNKVTEKGKDVELRCDPISGHTALYWYRQSLGQGLEFLIYFQGNSAPDKSGLPSDRFSAERTGGSVSTLTIQRTQQEDSAVYLCASSLGPGQTNQPQHFGDGTRLSIL.

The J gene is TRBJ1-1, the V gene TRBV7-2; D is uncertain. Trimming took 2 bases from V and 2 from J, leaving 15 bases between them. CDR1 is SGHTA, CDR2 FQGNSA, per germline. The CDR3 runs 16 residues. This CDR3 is CASSLMPSVVNTEAFF. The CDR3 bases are TGTGCCAGCAGCTTAATGCCGTCTGTGGTAAACACTGAAGCTTTCTTT.

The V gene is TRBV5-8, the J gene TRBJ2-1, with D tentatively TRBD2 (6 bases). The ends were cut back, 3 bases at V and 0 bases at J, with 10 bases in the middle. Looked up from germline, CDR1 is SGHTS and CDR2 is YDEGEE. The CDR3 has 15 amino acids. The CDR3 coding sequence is TGTGCCAGCAGCTACGACGGGAGCTCCTACAATGAGCAGTTCTTC. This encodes CASSYDGSSYNEQFF.

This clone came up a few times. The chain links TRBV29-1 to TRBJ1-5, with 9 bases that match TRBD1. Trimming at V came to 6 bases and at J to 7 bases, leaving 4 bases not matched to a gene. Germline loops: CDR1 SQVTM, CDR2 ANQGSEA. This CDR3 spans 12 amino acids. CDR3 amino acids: CSVQGAGQPQHF. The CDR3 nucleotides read TGCAGCGTACAGGGGGCCGGGCAGCCCCAGCATTTT.

CDR3 nucleotides: TGTGCCAGCAGTTACCAGGGTAGCAATCAGCCCCAGCATTTT. Encoded protein: CASSYQGSNQPQHF. This chain links TRBV6-6 with TRBJ1-5, with D possibly TRBD1 on 5 matching bases. CDR1 is MNHNY and CDR2 is SVGAGI in the germline V gene (reference sequence). The CDR3 covers 14 residues. V was trimmed by 2 bases and J by 0 bases, leaving 5 bases between them.

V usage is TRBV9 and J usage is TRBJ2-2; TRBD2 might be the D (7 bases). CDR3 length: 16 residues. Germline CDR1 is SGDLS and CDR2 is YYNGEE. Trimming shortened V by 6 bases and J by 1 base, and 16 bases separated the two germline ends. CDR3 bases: TGTGCCAGCACCACTGGGGGGGGCCGGAACACCGGGGAGCTGTTTTTT. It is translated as CASTTGGGRNTGELFF.

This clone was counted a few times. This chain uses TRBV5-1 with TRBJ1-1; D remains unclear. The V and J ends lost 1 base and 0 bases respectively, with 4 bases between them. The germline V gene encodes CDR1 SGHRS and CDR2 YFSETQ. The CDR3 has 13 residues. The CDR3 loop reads CASSLTVNTEAFF. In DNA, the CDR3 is TGCGCCAGCAGCTTGACGGTGAACACTGAAGCTTTCTTT. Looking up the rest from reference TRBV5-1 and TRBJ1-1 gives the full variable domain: KAGVTQTPRYLIKTRGQQVTLSCSPISGHRSVSWYQQTPGQGLQFLFEYFSETQRNKGNFPGRFSGRQFSNSRSEMNVSTLELGDSALYLCASSLTVNTEAFFGQGTRLTVV.

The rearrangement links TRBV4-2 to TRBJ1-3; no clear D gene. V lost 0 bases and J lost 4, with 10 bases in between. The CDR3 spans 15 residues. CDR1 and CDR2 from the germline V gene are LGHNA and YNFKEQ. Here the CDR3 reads CASSQEMRPGNTIYF. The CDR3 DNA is TGTGCCAGCAGCCAAGAGATGCGGCCGGGAAACACCATATATTTT.

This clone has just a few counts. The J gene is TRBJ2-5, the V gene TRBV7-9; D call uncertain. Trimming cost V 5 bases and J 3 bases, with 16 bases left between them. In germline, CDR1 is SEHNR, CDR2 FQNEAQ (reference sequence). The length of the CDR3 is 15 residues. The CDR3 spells CASSEKRHSEETQYF. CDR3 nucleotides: TGTGCCAGCAGCGAGAAGAGGCATTCTGAAGAGACCCAGTACTTC.

The CDR3 sequence: CASKGQGMNTEAFF. CDR3 in DNA: TGTGCCAGTAAAGGACAGGGGATGAACACTGAAGCTTTCTTT. The rearrangement uses TRBV19 and TRBJ1-1, with TRBD1 identical over 9 bases. The CDR3 is 14 residues long. Per germline, CDR1 LNHDA and CDR2 SQIVND (reference sequence). The J segment lost 0 bases and the V segment lost 7 bases, leaving 3 bases of the junction unmatched.

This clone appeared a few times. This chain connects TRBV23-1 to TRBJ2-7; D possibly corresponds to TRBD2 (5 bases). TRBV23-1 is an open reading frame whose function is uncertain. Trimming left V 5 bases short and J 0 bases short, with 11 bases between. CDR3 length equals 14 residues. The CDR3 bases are TGCGCCAGCAGTGAATTAGGACTCTCCTACGAGCAGTACTTC. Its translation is CASSELGLSYEQYF.

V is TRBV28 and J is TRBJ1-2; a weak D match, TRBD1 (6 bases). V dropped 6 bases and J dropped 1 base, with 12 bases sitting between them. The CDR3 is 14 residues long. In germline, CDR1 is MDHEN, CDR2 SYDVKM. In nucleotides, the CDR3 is TGTGCCAGCAGCCTGACAGGCCGTAACTATGGCTACACCTTC. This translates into CASSLTGRNYGYTF.

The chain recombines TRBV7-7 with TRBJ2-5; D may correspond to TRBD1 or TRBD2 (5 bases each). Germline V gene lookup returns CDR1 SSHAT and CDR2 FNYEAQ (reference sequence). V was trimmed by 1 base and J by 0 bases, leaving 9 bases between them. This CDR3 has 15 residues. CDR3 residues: CASSLEGRDQETQYF. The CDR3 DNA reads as TGTGCCAGCAGCTTAGAGGGACGAGACCAAGAGACCCAGTACTTC.

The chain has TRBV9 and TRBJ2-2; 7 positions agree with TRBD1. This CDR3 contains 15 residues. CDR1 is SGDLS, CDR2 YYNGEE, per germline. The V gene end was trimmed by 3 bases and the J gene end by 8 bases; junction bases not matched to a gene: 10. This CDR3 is CASSALTGVGGELFF. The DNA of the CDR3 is TGTGCCAGCAGCGCCCTTACAGGGGTAGGGGGGGAGCTGTTTTTT.

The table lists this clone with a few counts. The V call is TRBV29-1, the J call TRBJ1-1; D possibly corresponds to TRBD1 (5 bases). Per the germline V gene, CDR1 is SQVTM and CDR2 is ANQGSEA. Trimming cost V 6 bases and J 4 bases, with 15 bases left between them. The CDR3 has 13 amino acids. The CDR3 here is CSVRDMGGTEAFF. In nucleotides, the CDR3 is TGCAGCGTCCGAGACATGGGGGGCACTGAAGCTTTCTTT.

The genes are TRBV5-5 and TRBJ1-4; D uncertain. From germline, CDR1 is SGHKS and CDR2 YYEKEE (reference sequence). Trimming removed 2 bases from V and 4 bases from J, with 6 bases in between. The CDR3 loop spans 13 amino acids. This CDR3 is CASSFDLNEKLFF. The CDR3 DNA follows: TGTGCCAGCAGCTTCGACCTTAATGAAAAACTGTTTTTT.

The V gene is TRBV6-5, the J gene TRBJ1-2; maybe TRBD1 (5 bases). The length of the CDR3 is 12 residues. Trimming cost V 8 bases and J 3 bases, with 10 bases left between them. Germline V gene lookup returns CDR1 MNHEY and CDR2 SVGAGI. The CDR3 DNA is TGTGCCAGCGCCGGGACGGACTATGGCTACACCTTC. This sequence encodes CASAGTDYGYTF.